Listed below are T cell receptor beta chains from one sample, sequenced in a study of Graves' ophthalmopathy and Graves' hyperthyroidism. One entry per CDR3 protein, called by TCRdb with MiXCR from the multiplex PCR reads. The table records approximately 540,000 distinct CDR3 sequences, less than 45% of them present only once. Sequenced input: peripheral blood or thyroid tissue (not recorded which). These receptors were taken from an adult man with Graves' hyperthyroidism. The CDR3 runs from the conserved cysteine through the conserved F or W.

CDR3 length	V gene	CDR3 protein
15	TRBV11-2	CASSLSHQNTGELFF
16	TRBV14	CASSRWTSGDEETQYF
14	TRBV6-1	CASSAWTGGAEQYF
15	TRBV7-9	CASSYAGTGLYGYTF
15	TRBV4-1	CASSQAWGQDDGYTF
15	TRBV7-8	CASSLATTGSQPQHF
13	TRBV7-2	CASSFPQPDTQYF
16	TRBV7-8	CASSLGAGGGGDTQYF
16	TRBV13	CASSSPGTTDQETQYF
16	TRBV7-2	CACSPLTSGRRDEQYF
14	TRBV18	CASSPWREGREQYF
17	TRBV19	CASSIIQGQGVPGSCFF
14	TRBV20-1	CSARGQGINTEAFF
13	TRBV7-8	CASTASWDYGYTF
16	TRBV2	CASSEGLGQGTDTQYF
15	TRBV20-1	CSASSVGQGYYGYTF
14	TRBV15	CATSRGQGNSPLHF
13	TRBV19	CATAPGLSGEQYF
16	TRBV5-5	CASSEGGRLRNSPLHF
11	TRBV20-1	CSASSPGEQFF
15	TRBV12-3/TRBV12-4	CASSYAGGPGETQYF
13	TRBV5-6	CASSFDRDDGYTF
13	TRBV7-9	CASSVGQFQPQHF
15	TRBV25-1	CASSLGRTIGEKLFF
16	TRBV9	CASSPYLGRGTGELFF
16	TRBV20-1	CSARSEQGSSYNEQFF
14	TRBV12-3/TRBV12-4	CAWSVRQGRYEQYF
15	TRBV2	CASSDTGGWNTEAFF
15	TRBV7-8	CASSRMTGPYQPQHF
15	TRBV5-1	CASSFTAGANYGYTF
13	TRBV6-1	CASKPRGLYEQYF
15	TRBV7-9	CASSSIRDGGNTIYF
13	TRBV2	CASRLQGTYEQYF
15	TRBV12-3/TRBV12-4	CASSYFGGSGNTIYF
14	TRBV2	CASRARGGDEKLFF
13	TRBV4-1	CASSQDGIYEQYF
15	TRBV7-9	CASSRRIQTNYGYTF